Below are 12 T cell receptor beta chains sequenced from a single sample in a study of T cell responses to AZD1222 COVID-19 vaccine. Generated by immunoSEQ multiplex PCR, the TCRdb table keeps only in-frame clones and is missing some. The sample carries 130,000 or so clones, about 93% recorded once. The sequencing here drew on peripheral blood, taken on day 0 of AZD1222 vaccination. The receptors originated from an adult in good health.

This chain joins TRBV29-1 and TRBJ2-3; D not resolved. This CDR3 has 10 residues. CDR1 SQVTM and CDR2 ANQGSEA come from the germline V gene. Trimming stripped 2 bases from V and 12 bases from J, with 9 bases between. DNA for the CDR3: TGCAGCGTTGAACAGGTGATCCAGTATTTT. It encodes CSVEQVIQYF.

The chain carries TRBV7-2 and TRBJ2-3; 10 nucleotides agree with TRBD2. The V gene end was trimmed by 5 bases and the J gene end by 0 bases; junction bases not matched to a gene: 5. The CDR3 runs to 16 residues. CDR1 and CDR2 (germline): SGHTA, FQGNSA. This CDR3 reads CASSPVLAGSTDTQYF. As DNA, the CDR3 is TGTGCCAGCAGCCCTGTACTAGCGGGAAGCACAGATACGCAGTATTTT.

The genes are TRBV5-5 and TRBJ1-1, with D possibly TRBD1 on 5 matching bases. Between the trimmed V and J ends, which lost 0 bases and 3 bases, there was a span of 12 bases. The CDR3 spans 15 residues. CDR1 is SGHKS and CDR2 is YYEKEE in the germline V gene (reference sequence). This CDR3 reads CASSLVWLGDTEAFF. The CDR3, as DNA: TGTGCCAGCAGCTTGGTTTGGTTAGGGGACACTGAAGCTTTCTTT.

The chain links TRBV7-2 to TRBJ1-6; D unresolved. Trimming removed 1 base at V and 4 bases at J, with 8 bases between. The CDR3 consists of 15 residues. Germline V CDR1 and CDR2: SGHTA, FQGNSA. The DNA of the CDR3 is TGTGCCAGCAGCTTAGGGACCACTTATAATTCACCCCTCCACTTT. It codes for CASSLGTTYNSPLHF.

This clone has a single count. This CDR3 reads CASSLGGLGTGELFF. Here the CDR3 DNA reads TGTGCCAGCAGTTTGGGGGGCCTTGGCACCGGGGAGCTGTTTTTT. The rearrangement links TRBV27 to TRBJ2-2, with D possibly being TRBD1 or TRBD2 (6 bases each). Germline-derived CDR1 and CDR2 are MNHEY and SMNVEV (reference sequence). The V gene lost 3 bases and the J gene lost 4 bases, with 12 bases spanning the gap. This CDR3 is 15 amino acids long.

This chain joins TRBV5-4 and TRBJ1-1, with D hard to call. The CDR3 contains 14 residues. Trimming took 1 base from V and 5 from J, leaving 12 bases between them. Looked up from germline, CDR1 is SGHNT and CDR2 is YYREEE (reference sequence). CDR3: CASSLSQEGTEAFF. Written as DNA, the CDR3 is TGTGCCAGCAGCTTGTCTCAAGAAGGGACTGAAGCTTTCTTT.

A single count supports this clone. The chain employs TRBV3-1 (or the pseudogene TRBV3-2) and TRBJ1-2; weak D call: TRBD1 (5 bases). Germline V gives CDR1 LGHDT, CDR2 YNNKEL (reference sequence). CDR3 size: 13 residues. Trimming shortened V by 4 bases and J by 7 bases, and 13 bases separated the two germline ends. CDR3 loop: CASSPGGGRGYTF. The CDR3 nucleotides read TGTGCCAGCAGCCCCGGGGGGGGTCGTGGCTACACCTTC.

The rearrangement joins TRBV9 to TRBJ1-1; D is ambiguous. CDR3 length: 13 residues. The germline V and J ends were trimmed by 3 bases and 3 bases, with 9 bases remaining between them. Germline CDR1 SGDLS, CDR2 YYNGEE. CDR3 DNA sequence: TGTGCCAGCAGCGACGAGCATGACACTGAAGCTTTCTTT. As protein: CASSDEHDTEAFF.

The CDR3 DNA follows: TGTGCCAGCAGCTTCCAGGGACCTATAGGGCAGTTCTTC. Its translation is CASSFQGPIGQFF. The chain uses TRBV5-5 and TRBJ2-1; tentatively, D is TRBD1 or TRBD2 (5 bases each). Germline V lookup: CDR1 SGHKS, CDR2 YYEKEE (reference sequence). CDR3 length: 13 amino acids. V was pared by 2 bases and J by 12 bases, with 15 bases between. Based on the CDR3 plus reference TRBV5-5 and TRBJ2-1, the full variable domain is DAGVTQSPTHLIKTRGQQVTLRCSPISGHKSVSWYQQVLGQGPQFIFQYYEKEERGRGNFPDRFSARQFPNYSSELNVNALLLGDSALYLCASSFQGPIGQFFGPGTRLTVL.

The chain combines TRBV9 with TRBJ2-3; no definite D call. The V end lost 0 bases, the J end lost 1 base, and 15 bases lay between the germline ends. There are 17 residues in the CDR3. Germline CDR1 and CDR2: SGDLS and YYNGEE. The CDR3 DNA sequence: TGTGCCAGCAGCGTAGGCCCTATCTATAGGGGCACAGATACGCAGTATTTT. It yields the protein CASSVGPIYRGTDTQYF.

This chain joins TRBV5-1 and TRBJ1-1; 7 positions agree with TRBD1. V was pared by 0 bases and J by 5 bases, with 7 bases of the junction left unmatched. Germline V CDR1 and CDR2: SGHRS, YFSETQ. CDR3 length: 15 amino acids. The CDR3 here is CASSLGTGGLTEAFF. CDR3 sequence (DNA): TGCGCCAGCAGCTTGGGGACAGGTGGATTGACTGAAGCTTTCTTT.

This clone appeared once. This rearrangement joins TRBV13 to TRBJ1-1; a possible D gene is TRBD1 (5 bases). The germline V gene has CDR1 PRHDT and CDR2 FYEKMQ (reference sequence). Trimming stripped 5 bases from V and 4 bases from J, with 26 bases between. CDR3 size: 18 residues. This chain's CDR3 is CASSRNWGRRGDGTEAFF. CDR3 sequence (DNA): TGTGCCAGCAGCAGAAACTGGGGCCGTCGAGGGGATGGCACTGAAGCTTTCTTT. The full variable domain, with the rest looked up from reference TRBV13 and TRBJ1-1, is AAGVIQSPRHLIKEKRETATLKCYPIPRHDTVYWYQQGPGQDPQFLISFYEKMQSDKGSIPDRFSAQQFSDYHSELNMSSLELGDSALYFCASSRNWGRRGDGTEAFFGQGTRLTVV.